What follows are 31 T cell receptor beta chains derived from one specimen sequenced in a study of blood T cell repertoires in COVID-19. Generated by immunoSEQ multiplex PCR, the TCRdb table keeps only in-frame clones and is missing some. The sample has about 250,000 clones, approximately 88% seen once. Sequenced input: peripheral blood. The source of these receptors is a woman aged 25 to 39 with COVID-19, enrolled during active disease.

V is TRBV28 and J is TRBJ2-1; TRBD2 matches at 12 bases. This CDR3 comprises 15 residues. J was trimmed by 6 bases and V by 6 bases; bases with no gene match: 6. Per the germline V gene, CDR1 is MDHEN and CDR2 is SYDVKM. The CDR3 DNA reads TGTGCCAGCAGAGCACCTAGCGGGAGGGCCAATGAGCAGTTCTTC. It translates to CASRAPSGRANEQFF. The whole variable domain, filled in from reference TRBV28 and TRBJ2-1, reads DVKVTQSSRYLVKRTGEKVFLECVQDMDHENMFWYRQDPGLGLRLIYFSYDVKMKEKGDIPEGYSVSREKKERFSLILESASTNQTSMYLCASRAPSGRANEQFFGPGTRLTVL.

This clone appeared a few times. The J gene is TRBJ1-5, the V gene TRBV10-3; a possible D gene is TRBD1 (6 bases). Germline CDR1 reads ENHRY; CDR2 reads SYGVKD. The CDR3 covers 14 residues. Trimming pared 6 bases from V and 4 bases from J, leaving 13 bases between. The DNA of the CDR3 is TGTGCCATCAGCCAGGGGCAATTAAATCAGCCCCAGCATTTT. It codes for CAISQGQLNQPQHF.

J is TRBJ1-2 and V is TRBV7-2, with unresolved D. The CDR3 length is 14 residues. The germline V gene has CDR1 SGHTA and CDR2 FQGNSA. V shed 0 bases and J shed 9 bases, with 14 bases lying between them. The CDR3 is CASSLAFRGVRYTF. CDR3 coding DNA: TGTGCCAGCAGCTTAGCGTTTCGGGGTGTGCGCTACACCTTC.

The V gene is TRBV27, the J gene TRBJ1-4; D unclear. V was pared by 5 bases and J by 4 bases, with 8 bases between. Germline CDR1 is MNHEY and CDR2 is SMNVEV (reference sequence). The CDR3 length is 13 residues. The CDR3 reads CASSRQYNEKLFF. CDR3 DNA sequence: TGTGCCAGCAGTCGCCAGTATAATGAAAAACTGTTTTTT.

The chain's CDR3 is CASSELHISYEQYF. DNA of the CDR3: TGTGCCAGCAGTGAACTTCACATCTCCTACGAGCAGTACTTC. The genes are TRBV6-1 and TRBJ2-7; D not resolved. CDR3 size: 14 residues. The germline V and J ends were trimmed by 2 bases and 0 bases, with 8 bases remaining between them. Germline CDR1 reads MNHNS; CDR2 reads SASEGT.

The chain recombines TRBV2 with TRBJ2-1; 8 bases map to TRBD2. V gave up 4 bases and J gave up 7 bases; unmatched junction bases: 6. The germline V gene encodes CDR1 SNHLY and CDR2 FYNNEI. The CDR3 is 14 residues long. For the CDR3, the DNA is TGTGCCAGCAGTGCGGTGCGGGAGGTGAATGAGCAGTTCTTC. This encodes CASSAVREVNEQFF.

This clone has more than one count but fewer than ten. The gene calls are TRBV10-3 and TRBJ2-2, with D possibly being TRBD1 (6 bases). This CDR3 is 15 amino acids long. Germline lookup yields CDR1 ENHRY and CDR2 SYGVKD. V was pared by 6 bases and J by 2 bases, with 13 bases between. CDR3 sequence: CAISVLGTNTGELFF. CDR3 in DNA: TGTGCCATCAGCGTTTTAGGGACAAACACCGGGGAGCTGTTTTTT.

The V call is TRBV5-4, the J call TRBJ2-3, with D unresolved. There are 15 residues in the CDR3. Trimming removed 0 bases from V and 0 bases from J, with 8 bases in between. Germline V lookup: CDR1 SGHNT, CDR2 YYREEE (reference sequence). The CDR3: CASSLGLASTDTQYF. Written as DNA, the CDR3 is TGTGCCAGCAGCTTGGGGCTGGCTAGCACAGATACGCAGTATTTT.

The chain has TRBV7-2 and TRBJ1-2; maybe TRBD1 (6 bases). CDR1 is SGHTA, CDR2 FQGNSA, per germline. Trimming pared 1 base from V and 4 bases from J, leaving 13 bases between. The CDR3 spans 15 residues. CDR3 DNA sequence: TGTGCCAGCAGCTTAGGAACAGGGCATTCCTATGGCTACACCTTC. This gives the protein CASSLGTGHSYGYTF. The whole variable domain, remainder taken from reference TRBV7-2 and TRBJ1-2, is GAGVSQSPSNKVTEKGKDVELRCDPISGHTALYWYRQSLGQGLEFLIYFQGNSAPDKSGLPSDRFSAERTGGSVSTLTIQRTQQEDSAVYLCASSLGTGHSYGYTFGSGTRLTVV.

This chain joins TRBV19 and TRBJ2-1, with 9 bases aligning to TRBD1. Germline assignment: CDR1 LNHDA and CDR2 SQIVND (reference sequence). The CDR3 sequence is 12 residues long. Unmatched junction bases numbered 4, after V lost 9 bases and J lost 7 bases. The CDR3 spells CASSGQGNEQFF. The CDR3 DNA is TGTGCCAGCTCGGGACAGGGAAATGAGCAGTTCTTC.

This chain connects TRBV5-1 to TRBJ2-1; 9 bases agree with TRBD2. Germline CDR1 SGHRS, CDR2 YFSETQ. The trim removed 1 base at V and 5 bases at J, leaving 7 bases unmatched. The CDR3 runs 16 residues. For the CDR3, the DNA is TGCGCCAGCAGCTTGCTTGGCCTAGCGGGAAACAATGAGCAGTTCTTC. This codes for CASSLLGLAGNNEQFF.

CDR3 sequence: CASSQQLWGVPNTEAFF. The DNA of the CDR3 is TGTGCCAGCAGCCAGCAGCTTTGGGGGGTACCGAACACTGAAGCTTTCTTT. This chain uses TRBV14 with TRBJ1-1; perhaps TRBD1 as D (5 bases). The V and J ends lost 3 bases and 1 base respectively, with 18 bases between them. Germline V gene sequence: CDR1 SGHDN, CDR2 FVKESK. This CDR3 has 17 amino acids. Full variable domain (remainder filled in from reference TRBV14 and TRBJ1-1): EAGVTQFPSHSVIEKGQTVTLRCDPISGHDNLYWYRRVMGKEIKFLLHFVKESKQDESGMPNNRFLAERTGGTYSTLKVQPAELEDSGVYFCASSQQLWGVPNTEAFFGQGTRLTVV.

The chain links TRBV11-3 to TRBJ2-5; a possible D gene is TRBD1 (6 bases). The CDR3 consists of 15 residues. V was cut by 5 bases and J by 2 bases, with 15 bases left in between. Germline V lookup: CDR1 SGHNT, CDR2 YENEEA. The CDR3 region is CASSLETTGQETQYF. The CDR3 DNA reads TGTGCCAGCAGCCTCGAGACGACAGGTCAAGAGACCCAGTACTTC.

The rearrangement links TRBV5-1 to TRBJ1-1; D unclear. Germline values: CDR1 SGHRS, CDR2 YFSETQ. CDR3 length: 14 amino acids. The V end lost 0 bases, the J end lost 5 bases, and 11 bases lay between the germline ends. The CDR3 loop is CASSLGAVSTEAFF. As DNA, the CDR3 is TGCGCCAGCAGCTTGGGGGCAGTTTCTACTGAAGCTTTCTTT. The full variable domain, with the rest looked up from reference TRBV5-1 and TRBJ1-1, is KAGVTQTPRYLIKTRGQQVTLSCSPISGHRSVSWYQQTPGQGLQFLFEYFSETQRNKGNFPGRFSGRQFSNSRSEMNVSTLELGDSALYLCASSLGAVSTEAFFGQGTRLTVV.

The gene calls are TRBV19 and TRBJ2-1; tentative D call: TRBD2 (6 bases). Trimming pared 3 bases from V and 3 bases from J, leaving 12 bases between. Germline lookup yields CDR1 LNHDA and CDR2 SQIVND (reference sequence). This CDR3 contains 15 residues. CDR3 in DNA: TGTGCCAGTAGTATGGGGACCGGGAGCTACAATGAGCAGTTCTTC. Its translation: CASSMGTGSYNEQFF. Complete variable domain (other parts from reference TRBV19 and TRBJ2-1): DGGITQSPKYLFRKEGQNVTLSCEQNLNHDAMYWYRQDPGQGLRLIYYSQIVNDFQKGDIAEGYSVSREKKESFPLTVTSAQKNPTAFYLCASSMGTGSYNEQFFGPGTRLTVL.

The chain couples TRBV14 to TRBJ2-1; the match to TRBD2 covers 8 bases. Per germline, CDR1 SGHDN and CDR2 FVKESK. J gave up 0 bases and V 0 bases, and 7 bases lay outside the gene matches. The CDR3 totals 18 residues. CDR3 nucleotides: TGTGCCAGCAGCCAAGATCGGACTAGCAGAAGCTCCTACAATGAGCAGTTCTTC. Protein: CASSQDRTSRSSYNEQFF. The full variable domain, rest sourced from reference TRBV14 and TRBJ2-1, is EAGVTQFPSHSVIEKGQTVTLRCDPISGHDNLYWYRRVMGKEIKFLLHFVKESKQDESGMPNNRFLAERTGGTYSTLKVQPAELEDSGVYFCASSQDRTSRSSYNEQFFGPGTRLTVL.

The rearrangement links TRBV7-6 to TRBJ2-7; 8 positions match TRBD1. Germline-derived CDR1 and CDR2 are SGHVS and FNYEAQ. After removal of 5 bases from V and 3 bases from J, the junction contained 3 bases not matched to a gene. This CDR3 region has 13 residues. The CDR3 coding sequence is TGTGCCAGCAGCCGCGGACAGGGCTACGAGCAGTACGTC. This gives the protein CASSRGQGYEQYV.

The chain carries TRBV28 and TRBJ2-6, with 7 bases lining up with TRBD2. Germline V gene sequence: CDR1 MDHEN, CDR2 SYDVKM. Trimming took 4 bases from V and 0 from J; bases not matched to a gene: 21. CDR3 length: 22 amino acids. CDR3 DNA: TGTGCCAGCAGTTCGCCGGTGTTCGCGGGAGTGGTGCCCCTCTCTGGGGCCAACGTCCTGACTTTC. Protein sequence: CASSSPVFAGVVPLSGANVLTF.

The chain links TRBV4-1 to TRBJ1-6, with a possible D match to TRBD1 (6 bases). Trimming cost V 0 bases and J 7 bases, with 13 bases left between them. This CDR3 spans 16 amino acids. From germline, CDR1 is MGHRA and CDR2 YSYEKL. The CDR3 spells CASSQDEGGVNSPLHF. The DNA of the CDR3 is TGCGCCAGCAGCCAAGATGAAGGGGGGGTAAATTCACCCCTCCACTTT.

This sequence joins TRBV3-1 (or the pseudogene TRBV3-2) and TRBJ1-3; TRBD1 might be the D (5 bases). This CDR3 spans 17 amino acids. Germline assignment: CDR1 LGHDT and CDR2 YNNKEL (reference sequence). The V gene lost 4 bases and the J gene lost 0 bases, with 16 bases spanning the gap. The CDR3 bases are TGTGCCAGCAGCCCCCGTGCGGGGGATAGCTCTGGAAACACCATATATTTT. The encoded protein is CASSPRAGDSSGNTIYF.

This CDR3 reads CASSFSATNEKLFF. As DNA, the CDR3 is TGTGCCAGCAGCTTCAGTGCAACTAATGAAAAACTGTTTTTT. J is TRBJ1-4 and V is TRBV11-2, with D hard to call. Germline V gives CDR1 SGHAT, CDR2 FQNNGV. The ends were cut back, 3 bases at V and 0 bases at J, with 5 bases in the middle. The CDR3 consists of 14 residues.

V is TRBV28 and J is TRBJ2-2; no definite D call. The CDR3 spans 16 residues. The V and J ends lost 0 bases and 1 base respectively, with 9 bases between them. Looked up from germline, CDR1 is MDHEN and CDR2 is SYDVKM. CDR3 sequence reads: CASSLWPGVNTGELFF. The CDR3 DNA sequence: TGTGCCAGCAGTTTATGGCCAGGCGTGAACACCGGGGAGCTGTTTTTT.

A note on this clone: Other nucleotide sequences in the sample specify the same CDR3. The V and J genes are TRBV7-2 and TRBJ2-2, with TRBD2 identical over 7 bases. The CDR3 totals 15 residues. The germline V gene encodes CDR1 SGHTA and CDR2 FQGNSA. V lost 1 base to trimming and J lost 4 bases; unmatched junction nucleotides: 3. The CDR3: CASSLGGSRTGELFF. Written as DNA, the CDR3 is TGTGCCAGCAGCTTAGGCGGGAGTCGCACCGGGGAGCTGTTTTTT. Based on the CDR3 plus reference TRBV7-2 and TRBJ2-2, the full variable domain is GAGVSQSPSNKVTEKGKDVELRCDPISGHTALYWYRQSLGQGLEFLIYFQGNSAPDKSGLPSDRFSAERTGGSVSTLTIQRTQQEDSAVYLCASSLGGSRTGELFFGEGSRLTVL.

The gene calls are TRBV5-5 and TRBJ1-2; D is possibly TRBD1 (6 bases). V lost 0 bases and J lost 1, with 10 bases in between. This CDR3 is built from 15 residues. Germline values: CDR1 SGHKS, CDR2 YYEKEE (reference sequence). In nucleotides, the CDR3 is TGTGCCAGCAGCTTGGCCAGGGGTAGTAACTATGGCTACACCTTC. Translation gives CASSLARGSNYGYTF. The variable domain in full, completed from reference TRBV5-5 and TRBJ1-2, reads DAGVTQSPTHLIKTRGQQVTLRCSPISGHKSVSWYQQVLGQGPQFIFQYYEKEERGRGNFPDRFSARQFPNYSSELNVNALLLGDSALYLCASSLARGSNYGYTFGSGTRLTVV.

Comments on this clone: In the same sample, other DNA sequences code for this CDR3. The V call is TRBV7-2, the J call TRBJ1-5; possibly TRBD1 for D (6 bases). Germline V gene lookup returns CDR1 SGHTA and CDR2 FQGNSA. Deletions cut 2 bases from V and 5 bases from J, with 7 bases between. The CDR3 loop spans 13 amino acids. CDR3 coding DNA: TGTGCCAGCAGCTTATCAGGGGATCAGCCCCAGCATTTT. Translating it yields CASSLSGDQPQHF.

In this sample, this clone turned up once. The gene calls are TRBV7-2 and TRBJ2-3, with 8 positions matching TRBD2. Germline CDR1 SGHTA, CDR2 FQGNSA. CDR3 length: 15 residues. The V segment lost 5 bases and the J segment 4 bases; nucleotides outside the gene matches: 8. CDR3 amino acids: CASSHPRGGPDTQYF. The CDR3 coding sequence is TGTGCCAGCAGCCACCCCCGGGGGGGCCCAGATACGCAGTATTTT. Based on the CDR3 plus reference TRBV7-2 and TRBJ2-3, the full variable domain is GAGVSQSPSNKVTEKGKDVELRCDPISGHTALYWYRQSLGQGLEFLIYFQGNSAPDKSGLPSDRFSAERTGGSVSTLTIQRTQQEDSAVYLCASSHPRGGPDTQYFGPGTRLTVL.

The DNA for the CDR3 is TGTGCCAGCAGCCCAGGGCGCTCTGGGGCCAACGTCCTGACTTTC. It encodes CASSPGRSGANVLTF. The rearrangement uses TRBV7-9 and TRBJ2-6, with D possibly being TRBD1 (5 bases). V dropped 5 bases and J dropped 0 bases, with 8 bases sitting between them. The CDR3 spans 15 residues. Germline CDR1 and CDR2: SEHNR and FQNEAQ (reference sequence).

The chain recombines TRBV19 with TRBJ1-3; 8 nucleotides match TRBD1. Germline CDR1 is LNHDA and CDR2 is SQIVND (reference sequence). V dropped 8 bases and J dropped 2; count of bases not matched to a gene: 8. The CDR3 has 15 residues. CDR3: CASLSGQGAGNTIYF. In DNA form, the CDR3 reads TGTGCCAGTCTATCCGGACAGGGCGCTGGAAACACCATATATTTT.

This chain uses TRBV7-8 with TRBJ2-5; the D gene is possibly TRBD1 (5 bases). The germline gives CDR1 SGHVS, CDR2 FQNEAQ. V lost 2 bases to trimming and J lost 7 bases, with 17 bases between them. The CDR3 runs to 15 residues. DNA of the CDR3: TGTGCCAGCAGCTTAAGGGGAAAGGGATTGGGGACCCAGTACTTC. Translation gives CASSLRGKGLGTQYF.

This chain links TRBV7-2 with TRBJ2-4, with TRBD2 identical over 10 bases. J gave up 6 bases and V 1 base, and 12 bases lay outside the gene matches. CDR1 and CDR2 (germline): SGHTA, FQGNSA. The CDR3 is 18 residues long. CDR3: CASSLGALAGDRGNIQYF. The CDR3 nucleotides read TGTGCCAGCAGCTTAGGGGCCCTAGCGGGGGATAGGGGAAACATTCAGTACTTC.

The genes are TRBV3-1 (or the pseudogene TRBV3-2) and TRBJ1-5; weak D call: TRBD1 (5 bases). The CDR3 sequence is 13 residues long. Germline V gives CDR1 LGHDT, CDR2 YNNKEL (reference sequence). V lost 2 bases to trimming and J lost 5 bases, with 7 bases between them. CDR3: CASSQSRDQPQHF. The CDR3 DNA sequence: TGTGCCAGCAGCCAATCCAGGGATCAGCCCCAGCATTTT.